The source of this T cell receptor beta chain is a study of T cell repertoires in cytomegalovirus infection. This clonotype was detected only once. Its specificity is not known. The junction departs from germline at one end; a sequencing error may be responsible. TCRdb itself ran the reads through MiXCR, one entry per CDR3 protein. The sample records 95,000 to 150,000 distinct CDR3 sequences, 32% being singletons. The receptor was isolated from a human donor in good health (CMV status not recorded). Some clones in this sample may be carry-over from other donors' samples. Sequencing used CD8+ T cells from cultured PBMCs, obtained from culture after CMV antigen stimulation.

CDR3 in DNA: TGCGCCAGCAGCCAAGTTCCGGGGGCGAGTGAAAGACTGTTTTTT. It codes for CASSQVPGASERLFF. V usage is TRBV4-3 and J usage is TRBJ1-4; a weak D match, TRBD1 (6 bases). Germline V lookup: CDR1 LGHNA, CDR2 YSLEER. The CDR3 spans 15 residues.